The 18 T cell receptor beta chains listed next were all sequenced from one sample in a study of OX40 agonist ivuxolimab in advanced cancers. Measured with immunoSEQ multiplex PCR; TCRdb has only the in-frame clones, and not every one. The sample records approximately 68,000 clones, about 92% being singletons. Here the sequenced sample was CD4+ or CD8+ T cells sorted from blood, taken in a trial of the OX40 agonist ivuxolimab. These TCRs come from an adult with an advanced solid tumor such as melanoma, head and neck, liver or kidney cancer.

This clone has a handful of counts. The V call is TRBV19, the J call TRBJ1-5; D is ambiguous. From germline, CDR1 is LNHDA and CDR2 SQIVND (reference sequence). The CDR3 contains 14 residues. The V gene lost 6 bases and the J gene lost 4 bases, with 13 bases spanning the gap. CDR3 loop: CASSYELGNQPQHF. The CDR3 DNA follows: TGTGCCAGTAGCTACGAACTTGGGAATCAGCCCCAGCATTTT. Full variable domain (rest looked up from reference TRBV19 and TRBJ1-5): DGGITQSPKYLFRKEGQNVTLSCEQNLNHDAMYWYRQDPGQGLRLIYYSQIVNDFQKGDIAEGYSVSREKKESFPLTVTSAQKNPTAFYLCASSYELGNQPQHFGDGTRLSIL.

This clone has only one observation. This sequence joins TRBV7-3 and TRBJ2-1; D perhaps matches TRBD1 (5 bases). This CDR3 has 15 residues. Per germline, CDR1 SGHTA and CDR2 FQGTGA. V was trimmed by 5 bases and J by 0 bases, leaving 11 bases between them. The DNA for the CDR3 is TGTGCCAGCAGCCAAACAGGAGTCTCCTACAATGAGCAGTTCTTC. It specifies CASSQTGVSYNEQFF.

The chain links TRBV9 to TRBJ2-2; maybe TRBD1 (6 bases). CDR1 and CDR2 from the germline V gene are SGDLS and YYNGEE. The CDR3 loop spans 13 amino acids. The ends were cut back, 0 bases at V and 6 bases at J, with 6 bases in the middle. CDR3 amino acids: CASSVDRAGELFF. In nucleotides, the CDR3 is TGTGCCAGCAGCGTAGACAGGGCCGGGGAGCTGTTTTTT.

The V and J genes are TRBV7-9 and TRBJ2-7; D unclear. Germline values: CDR1 SEHNR, CDR2 FQNEAQ (reference sequence). This CDR3 is built from 12 residues. The V end was cut by 5 bases, the J end by 6 bases, with 11 bases between. The CDR3 DNA reads as TGTGCCAGCAGCCCTGGTCAGGTCGAGCAGTACTTC. It encodes CASSPGQVEQYF.

V usage is TRBV29-1 and J usage is TRBJ1-3, with D unresolved. The germline gives CDR1 SQVTM, CDR2 ANQGSEA. The length of the CDR3 is 17 residues. V was pared by 4 bases and J by 2 bases, with 21 bases between. This CDR3 reads CSVAIFQAPRTGNTIYF. CDR3 in DNA: TGCAGCGTTGCAATTTTTCAGGCTCCTCGCACTGGAAACACCATATATTTT.

The CDR3 sequence: CASVKLPEAFF. The CDR3 nucleotides are TGTGCCAGCGTAAAGCTCCCTGAAGCTTTCTTT. This chain connects TRBV27 to TRBJ1-1; D gene unclear. The CDR3 runs to 11 residues. Germline loops: CDR1 MNHEY, CDR2 SMNVEV (reference sequence). Trimming shortened V by 8 bases and J by 6 bases, and 10 bases separated the two germline ends.

The genes are TRBV5-5 and TRBJ2-7; D unresolved. The CDR3 contains 14 residues. V shed 4 bases and J shed 3 bases, with 14 bases lying between them. CDR1 and CDR2 from the germline V gene are SGHKS and YYEKEE (reference sequence). Here the CDR3 reads CASSAFGPGYEQYF. The CDR3 coding sequence is TGTGCCAGCAGCGCCTTTGGCCCCGGCTACGAGCAGTACTTC.

V usage is TRBV7-9 and J usage is TRBJ2-3, with 7 bases fitting TRBD1. In germline, CDR1 is SEHNR, CDR2 FQNEAQ (reference sequence). J lost 3 bases, V lost 4 bases, and 7 bases had no gene match. The length of the CDR3 is 15 residues. The CDR3 is CASSSRQGTTDTQYF. CDR3 coding DNA: TGTGCCAGCAGCTCCCGACAGGGAACGACAGATACGCAGTATTTT.

The rearrangement links TRBV9 to TRBJ2-2; D is unclear. Trimming pared 4 bases from V and 5 bases from J, leaving 18 bases between. The CDR3 extends over 16 amino acids. Germline CDR1 and CDR2: SGDLS and YYNGEE. The CDR3 loop is CASSLFEKVRTGELFF. The CDR3 region has the DNA TGTGCCAGCAGCCTCTTTGAGAAGGTCCGAACCGGGGAGCTGTTTTTT.

The chain joins TRBV6-1 to TRBJ2-7, with 11 bases that match TRBD1. The CDR3 sequence is 14 residues long. Germline V gene lookup returns CDR1 MNHNS and CDR2 SASEGT. The V and J ends lost 3 bases and 5 bases, in that order; junction bases with no gene match: 3. CDR3 coding DNA: TGTGCCAGCAGTGAGTGGGACAGGGGGGACGAGCAGTACTTC. It translates to CASSEWDRGDEQYF.

This clone was detected once. The gene calls are TRBV10-2 and TRBJ2-1, with 9 bases lining up with TRBD2. The CDR3 loop spans 14 amino acids. Losses at the gene ends were 6 bases for V and 7 bases for J; bases not matched to a gene: 7. Germline assignment: CDR1 WSHSY and CDR2 SAAADI. The CDR3 coding sequence is TGCGCCAGCAGCCCCGGGACTAGCAGTAATGAGCAGTTCTTC. Translating gives CASSPGTSSNEQFF.

V and J are TRBV2 and TRBJ2-3, with 7 bases that match TRBD1. The trim removed 2 bases at V and 1 base at J, leaving 9 bases unmatched. The CDR3 consists of 17 residues. Germline CDR1 SNHLY, CDR2 FYNNEI. The CDR3 region is CASSEYGPGTGTDTQYF. CDR3 nucleotide sequence: TGTGCCAGCAGTGAATATGGCCCCGGGACAGGCACAGATACGCAGTATTTT. Filled out from reference TRBV2 and TRBJ2-3, the complete variable domain reads EPEVTQTPSHQVTQMGQEVILRCVPISNHLYFYWYRQILGQKVEFLVSFYNNEISEKSEIFDDQFSVERPDGSNFTLKIRSTKLEDSAMYFCASSEYGPGTGTDTQYFGPGTRLTVL.

As regards this clone: The sample has other DNA sequences that encode this CDR3 too. This sequence joins TRBV27 and TRBJ1-1; D gene ambiguous. Trimming pared 5 bases from V and 7 bases from J, leaving 14 bases between. Germline V gene lookup returns CDR1 MNHEY and CDR2 SMNVEV (reference sequence). The CDR3 runs 13 residues. CDR3: CASSKPETLEAFF. The CDR3 DNA follows: TGTGCCAGCAGTAAACCCGAGACCCTTGAAGCTTTCTTT.

The V and J genes are TRBV5-1 and TRBJ2-7; tentatively, D is TRBD1 (6 bases). Trimming left V 4 bases short and J 2 bases short, with 10 bases between. The CDR3 extends over 13 amino acids. Per the germline V gene, CDR1 is SGHRS and CDR2 is YFSETQ. DNA of the CDR3: TGCGCCAGCAGCCCGGACAGTCCCTACGAGCAGTACTTC. Protein product: CASSPDSPYEQYF.

V gene TRBV6-5 combines with J gene TRBJ2-1, with 10 bases that match TRBD1. Looked up from germline, CDR1 is MNHEY and CDR2 is SVGAGI. Trimming cost V 2 bases and J 5 bases; bases outside gene matches: 0. CDR3 length: 14 residues. The CDR3 protein is CASSYGTGDNEQFF. The CDR3 DNA is TGTGCCAGCAGTTACGGGACAGGGGACAATGAGCAGTTCTTC.

The chain recombines TRBV29-1 with TRBJ2-2, with TRBD2 as a possible D gene (6 bases). The CDR3 contains 12 residues. Per the germline V gene, CDR1 is SQVTM and CDR2 is ANQGSEA. Deletions cut 5 bases from V and 3 bases from J, with 7 bases between. CDR3 amino acids: CSVIADTGELFF. The CDR3 DNA sequence: TGCAGCGTTATAGCGGACACCGGGGAGCTGTTTTTT.

V is TRBV7-9 and J is TRBJ1-2; 9 bases fit TRBD1. Germline V gene data show CDR1 as SEHNR and CDR2 as FQNEAQ (reference sequence). The CDR3 has 15 residues. V was pared by 5 bases and J by 2 bases, with 6 bases of the junction left unmatched. The CDR3 loop reads CASSQGTGRNYGYTF. The CDR3 DNA is TGTGCCAGCAGCCAAGGGACAGGGCGGAACTATGGCTACACCTTC.

The genes are TRBV27 and TRBJ2-5, with D perhaps matching TRBD1 or TRBD2 (6 bases each). Trimming shortened V by 3 bases and J by 5 bases, and 16 bases separated the two germline ends. The V gene's germline CDR1 is MNHEY and CDR2 SMNVEV (reference sequence). CDR3 length: 15 amino acids. The CDR3 DNA reads as TGTGCCAGCAGTTTGGGTGGGGGCGGGATGGAGACCCAGTACTTC. Translated: CASSLGGGGMETQYF.